This T cell receptor beta chain was recovered during a study of PD-1 blockade in classical Hodgkin lymphoma. In the study overall: Patients got intravenous nivolumab 3 mg/kg every 2 weeks.

On this clone itself: What it binds is unknown.

Study conclusions and caveats: Whoever responded completely had baseline diversity much like that seen in newly diagnosed patients. Newly diagnosed patients were reported to exhibit reduced baseline TCR diversity relative to healthy donors. CD4+ but not CD8+ TCR diversity rose significantly by C4D1.

Method: immunoSEQ multiplex PCR; TCRdb's copy keeps in-frame clones and lacks some. The table includes approximately 19,000 clones, around 90% detected once. Described time point: cycle 4 day 1 (C4D1), after 6 weeks of nivolumab. The patients all showed relapse after autologous stem cell transplantation, while their brentuximab vedotin exposure varied. After thawing, PBMCs were subjected to magnetic negative selection to isolate CD8+ T cells. CDR3 size: 12 residues. V was clipped by 4 bases and J by 9 bases, with 12 bases between them. Germline assignment: CDR1 LNHNV and CDR2 YYDKDF (reference sequence).

The chain employs TRBV15 and TRBJ2-5; either TRBD1 or TRBD2 may fit D (5 bases each). The receptor's source is a human donor with classical Hodgkin lymphoma. Source: CD8+ T cells from blood, taken before the fourth cycle of nivolumab. CDR3 in DNA: TGTGCCACCAGCACGATCGGGACGGCCCAGTACTTC. Protein product: CATSTIGTAQYF.